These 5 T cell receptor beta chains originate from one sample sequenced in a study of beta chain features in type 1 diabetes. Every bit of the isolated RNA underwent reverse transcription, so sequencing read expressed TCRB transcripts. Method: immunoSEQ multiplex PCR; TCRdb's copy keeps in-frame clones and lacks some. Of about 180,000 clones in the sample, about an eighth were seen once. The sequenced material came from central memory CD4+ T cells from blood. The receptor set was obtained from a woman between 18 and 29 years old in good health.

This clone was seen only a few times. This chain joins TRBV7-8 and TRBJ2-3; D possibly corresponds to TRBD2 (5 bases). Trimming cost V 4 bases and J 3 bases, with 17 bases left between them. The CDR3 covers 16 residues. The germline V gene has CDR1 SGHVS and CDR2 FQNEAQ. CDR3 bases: TGTGCCAGCAGCTCAACCAGACCGGGAAGTACAGATACGCAGTATTTT. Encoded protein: CASSSTRPGSTDTQYF.

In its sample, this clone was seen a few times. CDR3: CAWSVAQRGAFF. The DNA for the CDR3 is TGTGCCTGGAGTGTAGCTCAAAGGGGAGCTTTCTTT. V usage is TRBV30 and J usage is TRBJ1-1, with a possible D match to TRBD1 (5 bases). The ends were cut back, 0 bases at V and 10 bases at J, with 12 bases in the middle. Per germline, CDR1 GTSNPN and CDR2 SVGIG (reference sequence). CDR3 length equals 12 residues.

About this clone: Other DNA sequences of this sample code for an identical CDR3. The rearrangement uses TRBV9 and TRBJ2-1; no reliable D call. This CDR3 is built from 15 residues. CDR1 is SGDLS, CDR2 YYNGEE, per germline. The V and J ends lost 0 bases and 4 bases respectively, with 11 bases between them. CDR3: CASSVGGGTYNEQFF. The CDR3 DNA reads TGTGCCAGCAGCGTAGGCGGCGGTACTTACAATGAGCAGTTCTTC.

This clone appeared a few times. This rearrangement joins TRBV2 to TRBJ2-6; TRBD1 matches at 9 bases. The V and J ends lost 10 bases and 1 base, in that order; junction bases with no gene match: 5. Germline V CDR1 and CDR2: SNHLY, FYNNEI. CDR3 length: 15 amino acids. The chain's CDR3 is CATGQGFSGANVLTF. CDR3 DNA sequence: TGTGCCACCGGACAGGGGTTTTCTGGGGCCAACGTCCTGACTTTC.

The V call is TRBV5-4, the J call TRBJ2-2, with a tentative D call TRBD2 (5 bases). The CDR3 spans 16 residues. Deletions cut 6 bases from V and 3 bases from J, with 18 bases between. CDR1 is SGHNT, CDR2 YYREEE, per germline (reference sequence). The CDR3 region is CASTPHLGRDTGELFF. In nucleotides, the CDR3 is TGTGCCAGCACCCCACACTTGGGGAGAGACACCGGGGAGCTGTTTTTT.